This TCR beta chain was recorded in a study of blood T cell repertoires in COVID-19. Study as a whole: COVID-19 samples from acute and convalescent phases originated in the United States, Italy and Spain. In each case, the material was cDNA or gDNA derived from T cells, B-cell-depleted T cells, or PBMCs.

In the study's own analysis: By means of reference gene primer amplification, nucleated cell counts were estimated. Profiling relied on immunoSEQ multiplex PCR, and the TCRdb table lists in-frame clones only, not all of them. That table is the source of V, J and clone size, and D and trimming were worked out from the DNA. The sample yields fewer than 350,000 clones, 75% to 95% seen once. This CDR3 spans 14 amino acids. Per germline, CDR1 ENHRY and CDR2 SYGVKD. The V end was cut by 3 bases, the J end by 1 base, with 9 bases between. Sample: PBMCs or T cells enriched from blood (not recorded which). This rearrangement joins TRBV10-3 to TRBJ1-1; weak D call: TRBD1 (5 bases). The clonotype was recovered from a man aged 40-49 years who had been exposed to COVID-19. The CDR3 spells CAISDRVENTEAFF. The DNA of the CDR3 is TGTGCCATCAGTGACAGGGTGGAGAACACTGAAGCTTTCTTT.